This paragraph reports one TCR beta chain. From germline, CDR1 is SEHNR and CDR2 FQNEAQ (reference sequence). The junction had 4 bases not matched to a gene; V was cut back by 5 bases and J by 4 bases. The CDR3 is made up of 15 amino acids. This entry belongs to a study of T cell responses to AZD1222 COVID-19 vaccine. TCRdb's copy holds only in-frame clones and misses some; the assay was immunoSEQ multiplex PCR. The table includes over 120,000 clones, 80% to 95% detected once. The receptor comes from an adult in good health. The J gene is TRBJ1-4, the V gene TRBV7-9; 10 bases agree with TRBD1. The material was peripheral blood, obtained on day 0 of AZD1222 vaccination. DNA of the CDR3: TGTGCCAGCAGCCCCGGGACAGGGGATAATGAAAAACTGTTTTTT. Its translation is CASSPGTGDNEKLFF. Full variable domain (remainder filled in from reference TRBV7-9 and TRBJ1-4): DTGVSQNPRHKITKRGQNVTFRCDPISEHNRLYWYRQTLGQGPEFLTYFQNEAQLEKSRLLSDRFSAERPKGSFSTLEIQRTEQGDSAMYLCASSPGTGDNEKLFFGSGTQLSVL.